This passage covers 17 T cell receptor beta chains from one sample sequenced in a study of OX40 agonist ivuxolimab in advanced cancers. Generated by immunoSEQ multiplex PCR, the TCRdb table keeps only in-frame clones and is missing some. The table lists almost 80,000 clones, roughly 91% of them singletons. Here the sequenced sample was CD4+ or CD8+ T cells sorted from blood, taken in a trial of the OX40 agonist ivuxolimab. All receptors come from an adult with an advanced solid tumor such as melanoma, head and neck, liver or kidney cancer.

The CDR3 loop reads CASGPQGASTGELFF. DNA for the CDR3: TGTGCCAGCGGACCACAGGGGGCGAGCACCGGGGAGCTGTTTTTT. The chain combines TRBV5-4 with TRBJ2-2; TRBD1 agrees at 9 bases. CDR1 SGHNT and CDR2 YYREEE come from the germline V gene (reference sequence). CDR3 length: 15 amino acids. V trimming: 7 bases; J trimming: 4 bases; junction bases outside the gene matches: 8.

The chain joins TRBV6-5 to TRBJ2-5; 9 positions agree with TRBD1. The CDR3 extends over 14 amino acids. Germline V gives CDR1 MNHEY, CDR2 SVGAGI. J gave up 3 bases and V 5 bases, and 4 bases lay outside the gene matches. The CDR3 nucleotides read TGTGCCAGCAGTAACCGGGACAGGGAAGAGACCCAGTACTTC. Residues: CASSNRDREETQYF.

V and J are TRBV7-9 and TRBJ2-1, with no clear D. V was shortened by 0 bases and J by 5 bases, with 5 bases between the two germline ends. This CDR3 has 13 amino acids. In germline, CDR1 is SEHNR, CDR2 FQNEAQ (reference sequence). CDR3 nucleotides: TGTGCCAGCAGCTTAGCCCAGCACAATGAGCAGTTCTTC. Translation gives CASSLAQHNEQFF.

The chain has TRBV27 and TRBJ2-3; 9 positions match TRBD2. The CDR3 covers 16 residues. Germline-derived CDR1 and CDR2 are MNHEY and SMNVEV (reference sequence). J was trimmed by 4 bases and V by 4 bases; bases with no gene match: 9. The CDR3 DNA follows: TGTGCCAGCAGTTCCTTGGCGGGAGGGACTCCAGATACGCAGTATTTT. It specifies CASSSLAGGTPDTQYF.

The rearrangement links TRBV2 to TRBJ1-2, with D possibly matching TRBD1 (6 bases). CDR3 size: 15 residues. The V gene lost 5 bases and the J gene lost 4 bases, with 17 bases spanning the gap. CDR1 and CDR2 (germline): SNHLY, FYNNEI. The CDR3 reads CASSRDTIWSYGYTF. CDR3 bases: TGTGCCAGCAGTCGGGACACAATATGGAGCTATGGCTACACCTTC.

This clone was recorded only once. The chain carries TRBV19 and TRBJ2-3; TRBD1 matches 9 bases. From germline, CDR1 is LNHDA and CDR2 SQIVND (reference sequence). With V trimmed by 7 bases and J by 6 bases, 11 bases remained unmatched. CDR3 size: 15 residues. The CDR3 bases are TGTGCCAGTAATGTAGGGACAGGGATTGGGGATACGCAGTATTTT. Its translation is CASNVGTGIGDTQYF.

This chain connects TRBV5-1 to TRBJ1-1; D is perhaps TRBD1 (5 bases). Trimming took off 2 bases at V and 1 base at J, with 9 bases between the two ends. The CDR3 sequence is 14 residues long. Germline V gives CDR1 SGHRS, CDR2 YFSETQ. The CDR3 nucleotides read TGCGCCAGCAGCTTAGGGGACGGGAACACTGAAGCTTTCTTT. Residues: CASSLGDGNTEAFF.

The chain combines TRBV18 with TRBJ2-7; TRBD2 might be the D (6 bases). Germline lookup yields CDR1 KGHSH and CDR2 LQKENI. Trimming removed 5 bases at V and 7 bases at J, with 18 bases between. The CDR3 is 14 amino acids. CDR3 bases: TGTGCCAGCTCATCCTTCCGGGAGCACGGTGAGCAGTACTTC. It specifies CASSSFREHGEQYF.

The rearrangement links TRBV11-3 to TRBJ2-2, with TRBD2 matching 9 bases. This CDR3 is built from 15 residues. The germline V gene has CDR1 SGHNT and CDR2 YENEEA. J gave up 3 bases and V 3 bases, and 2 bases lay outside the gene matches. CDR3 sequence (DNA): TGTGCCAGCAGCTTCGGCGGGAGGGACACCGGGGAGCTGTTTTTT. This codes for CASSFGGRDTGELFF.

The chain joins TRBV10-3 to TRBJ2-2, with 10 nucleotides matching TRBD1. Germline-derived CDR1 and CDR2 are ENHRY and SYGVKD. This CDR3 is built from 14 residues. After removal of 8 bases from V and 2 bases from J, the junction contained 2 bases not matched to a gene. The CDR3 spells CAIGDRGNTGELFF. In nucleotides, the CDR3 is TGTGCCATCGGGGACAGGGGTAACACCGGGGAGCTGTTTTTT.

The V gene is TRBV6-4, the J gene TRBJ2-3; D possibly corresponds to TRBD2 (6 bases). The CDR3 has 14 amino acids. Germline V gene sequence: CDR1 MRHNA, CDR2 SNTAGT. V was shortened by 6 bases and J by 2 bases, with 12 bases between the two germline ends. The CDR3 is CASSVDYTTDTQYF. CDR3 DNA sequence: TGTGCCAGCAGCGTGGACTACACCACAGATACGCAGTATTTT.

Here the CDR3 DNA reads TGCGCCAGCAGCTTGGGCCAGCTAATAGATACGCAGTATTTT. It translates to CASSLGQLIDTQYF. This chain connects TRBV5-1 to TRBJ2-3; the D is unclear. V was pared by 0 bases and J by 5 bases, with 10 bases between. The germline gives CDR1 SGHRS, CDR2 YFSETQ. The CDR3 has 14 residues.

This chain uses TRBV5-1 with TRBJ2-1; D may be TRBD2 (5 bases). The V end lost 2 bases, the J end lost 0 bases, and 9 bases lay between the germline ends. The germline CDR1 and CDR2 sequences are SGHRS and YFSETQ. This CDR3 spans 15 amino acids. The CDR3, as DNA: TGCGCCAGCAGCTTCAGCGGAAGCTCCTACAATGAGCAGTTCTTC. Amino acids: CASSFSGSSYNEQFF.

The chain carries TRBV28 and TRBJ2-3; no reliable D call. This CDR3 region has 12 residues. Germline CDR1 is MDHEN and CDR2 is SYDVKM. The ends were cut back, 3 bases at V and 3 bases at J, with 4 bases in the middle. CDR3 DNA: TGTGCCAGCAGTTTTCTTACAGATACGCAGTATTTT. Its translation: CASSFLTDTQYF.

The rearrangement links TRBV6-5 to TRBJ2-1, with D perhaps matching TRBD2 (6 bases). Germline CDR1 and CDR2: MNHEY and SVGAGI. Deletions cut 6 bases from V and 7 bases from J, with 16 bases between. The CDR3 is 14 amino acids. CDR3: CASSHGLTGNEQFF. The DNA for the CDR3 is TGTGCCAGCAGCCACGGACTAACCGGGAATGAGCAGTTCTTC.

The V gene is TRBV7-9, the J gene TRBJ2-3, with a tentative D call TRBD1 (5 bases). The CDR3 covers 14 residues. Between the trimmed V and J ends, which lost 0 bases and 12 bases, there was a span of 16 bases. Germline V lookup: CDR1 SEHNR, CDR2 FQNEAQ (reference sequence). The chain's CDR3 is CASSLALGKGDQYF. The CDR3 DNA is TGTGCCAGCAGCTTAGCGTTAGGGAAAGGGGATCAGTATTTT.

The V gene is TRBV5-4, the J gene TRBJ2-1, with D unresolved. The germline V gene encodes CDR1 SGHNT and CDR2 YYREEE (reference sequence). V was shortened by 0 bases and J by 0 bases, with 7 bases between the two germline ends. This CDR3 is 15 amino acids long. CDR3 sequence (DNA): TGTGCCAGCAGCTTGGACCTAAACTCCTACAATGAGCAGTTCTTC. This encodes CASSLDLNSYNEQFF.